This TCR beta chain came from a study of cytomegalovirus exposure and HLA in healthy donors. Turning to the study itself: Membership in the Caucasian-associated ancestry cluster was found for about four fifths of nearly 400 genotyped donors. General study findings and limits: Investigators reported 150 to 200 TCR beta chains as tied to cytomegalovirus. With high specificity and sensitivity, the classifier reportedly diagnosed cytomegalovirus status. Certain indistinguishable V segments, among them TRBV6-2 and TRBV6-3, were excluded.

With regard to this clone: Its antigen is unknown.

Per germline, CDR1 SQVTM and CDR2 ANQGSEA. V was pared by 7 bases and J by 4 bases, with 13 bases between. The CDR3 extends over 12 amino acids. PCR involved 60 Vbeta and 13 Jbeta primers. The method was immunoSEQ multiplex PCR; TCRdb's version includes in-frame clones alone and lacks a portion of them. The sample includes some 190,000 clones, roughly four fifths of them seen just once. This chain connects TRBV29-1 to TRBJ2-5; no clear D. The sample taken for sequencing was PBMCs. This clonotype was obtained from a woman between 25 and 40 years old in good health and CMV-seropositive. The CDR3: CSADKARETQYF. CDR3 in DNA: TGCAGCGCCGACAAGGCGCGAGAGACCCAGTACTTC.